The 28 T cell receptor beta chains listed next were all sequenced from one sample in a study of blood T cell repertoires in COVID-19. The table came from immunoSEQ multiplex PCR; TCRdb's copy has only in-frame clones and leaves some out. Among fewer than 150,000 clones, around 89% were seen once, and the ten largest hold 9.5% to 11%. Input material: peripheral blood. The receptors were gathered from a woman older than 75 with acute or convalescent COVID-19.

DNA of the CDR3: TGTGCCTGGAGTCGAGACCGAGGGGGTGAAGCTTTCTTT. Translating it yields CAWSRDRGGEAFF. The chain uses TRBV30 and TRBJ1-1, with D perhaps matching TRBD1 (6 bases). The germline CDR1 and CDR2 sequences are GTSNPN and SVGIG (reference sequence). Between the trimmed V and J ends, which lost 2 bases and 7 bases, there was a span of 14 bases. There are 13 residues in the CDR3.

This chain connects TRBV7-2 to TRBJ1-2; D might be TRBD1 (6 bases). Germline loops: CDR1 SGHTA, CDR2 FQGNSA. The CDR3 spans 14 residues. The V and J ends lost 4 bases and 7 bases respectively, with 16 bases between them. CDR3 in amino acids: CASSSTGSIRGYTF. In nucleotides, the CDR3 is TGTGCCAGCAGCTCCACAGGGTCCATCCGTGGCTACACCTTC.

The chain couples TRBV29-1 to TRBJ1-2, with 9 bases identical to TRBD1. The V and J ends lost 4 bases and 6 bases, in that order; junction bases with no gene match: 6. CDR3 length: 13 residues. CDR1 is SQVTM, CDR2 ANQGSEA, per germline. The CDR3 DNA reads TGCAGCGTTGCCCCGGGACAGGGAGATGGCTACACCTTC. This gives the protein CSVAPGQGDGYTF.

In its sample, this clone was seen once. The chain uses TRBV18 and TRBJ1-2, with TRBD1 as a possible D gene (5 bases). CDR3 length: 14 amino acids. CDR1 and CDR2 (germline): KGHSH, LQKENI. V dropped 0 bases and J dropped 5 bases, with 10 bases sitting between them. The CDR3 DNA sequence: TGTGCCAGCTCACCACCCCAGGGTTCATATGGCTACACCTTC. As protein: CASSPPQGSYGYTF. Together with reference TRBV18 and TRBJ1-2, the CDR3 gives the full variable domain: NAGVMQNPRHLVRRRGQEARLRCSPMKGHSHVYWYRQLPEEGLKFMVYLQKENIIDESGMPKERFSAEFPKEGPSILRIQQVVRGDSAAYFCASSPPQGSYGYTFGSGTRLTVV.

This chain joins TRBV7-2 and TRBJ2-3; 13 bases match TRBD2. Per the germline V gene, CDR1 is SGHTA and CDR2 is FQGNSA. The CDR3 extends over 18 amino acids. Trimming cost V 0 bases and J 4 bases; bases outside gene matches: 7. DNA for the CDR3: TGTGCCAGCAGCTTAGCCCTGACTAGCGGGGGGTCGGCAGATACGCAGTATTTT. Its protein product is CASSLALTSGGSADTQYF. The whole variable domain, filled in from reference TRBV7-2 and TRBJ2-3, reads GAGVSQSPSNKVTEKGKDVELRCDPISGHTALYWYRQSLGQGLEFLIYFQGNSAPDKSGLPSDRFSAERTGGSVSTLTIQRTQQEDSAVYLCASSLALTSGGSADTQYFGPGTRLTVL.

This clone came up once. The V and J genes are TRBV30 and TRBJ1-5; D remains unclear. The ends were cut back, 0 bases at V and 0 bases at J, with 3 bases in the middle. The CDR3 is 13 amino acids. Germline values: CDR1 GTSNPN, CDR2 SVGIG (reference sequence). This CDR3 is CAWSVSSNQPQHF. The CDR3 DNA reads TGTGCCTGGAGTGTCAGTAGCAATCAGCCCCAGCATTTT.

Here the CDR3 reads CASSVSGVPDQPQHF. CDR3 bases: TGTGCCAGCAGCGTATCGGGGGTACCGGATCAGCCCCAGCATTTT. The chain combines TRBV9 with TRBJ1-5, with a tentative D call TRBD1 (5 bases). CDR3 size: 15 residues. The V and J ends lost 1 base and 5 bases respectively, with 13 bases between them. Germline lookup yields CDR1 SGDLS and CDR2 YYNGEE.

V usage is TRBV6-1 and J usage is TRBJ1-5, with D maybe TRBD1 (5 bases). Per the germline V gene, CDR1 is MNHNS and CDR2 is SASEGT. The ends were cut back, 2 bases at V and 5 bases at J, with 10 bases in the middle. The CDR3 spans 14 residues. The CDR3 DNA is TGTGCCAGCAGTGAATGGACACTGTATCAGCCCCAGCATTTT. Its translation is CASSEWTLYQPQHF.

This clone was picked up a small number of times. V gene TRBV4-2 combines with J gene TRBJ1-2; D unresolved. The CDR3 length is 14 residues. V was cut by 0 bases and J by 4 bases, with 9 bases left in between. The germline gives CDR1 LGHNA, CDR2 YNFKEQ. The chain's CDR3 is CASSQDSLFYGYTF. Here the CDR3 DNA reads TGTGCCAGCAGCCAAGATTCACTTTTCTATGGCTACACCTTC.

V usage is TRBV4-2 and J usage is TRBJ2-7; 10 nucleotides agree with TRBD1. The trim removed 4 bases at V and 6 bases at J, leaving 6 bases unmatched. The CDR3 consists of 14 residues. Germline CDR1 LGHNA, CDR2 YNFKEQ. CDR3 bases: TGTGCCAGCAGCCCAAGAGGGACAGGGGTCGAGCAGTACTTC. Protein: CASSPRGTGVEQYF.

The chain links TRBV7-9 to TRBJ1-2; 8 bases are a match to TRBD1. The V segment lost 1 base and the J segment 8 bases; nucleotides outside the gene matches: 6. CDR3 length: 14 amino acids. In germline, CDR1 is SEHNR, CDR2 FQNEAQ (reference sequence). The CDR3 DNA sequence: TGTGCCAGCAGCTTAGGCCCGACAGGGGCCGGCTACACCTTC. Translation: CASSLGPTGAGYTF.

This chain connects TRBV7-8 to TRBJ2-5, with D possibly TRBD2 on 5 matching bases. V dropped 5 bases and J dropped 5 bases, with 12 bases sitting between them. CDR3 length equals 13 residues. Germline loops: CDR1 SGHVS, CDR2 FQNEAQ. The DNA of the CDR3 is TGTGCCAGCAGCCTAACTAGATATGAGACCCAGTACTTC. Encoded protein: CASSLTRYETQYF.

Here the CDR3 reads CASSLAPGQGSWGEQYF. In DNA, the CDR3 is TGTGCCAGCAGCTTAGCACCGGGACAGGGGAGTTGGGGCGAGCAGTACTTC. The V and J genes are TRBV7-9 and TRBJ2-7, with 10 bases aligning to TRBD1. This CDR3 region has 17 residues. Germline trimming cut 0 bases from V and 6 bases from J; bases unmatched to any gene: 11. CDR1 SEHNR and CDR2 FQNEAQ come from the germline V gene (reference sequence).

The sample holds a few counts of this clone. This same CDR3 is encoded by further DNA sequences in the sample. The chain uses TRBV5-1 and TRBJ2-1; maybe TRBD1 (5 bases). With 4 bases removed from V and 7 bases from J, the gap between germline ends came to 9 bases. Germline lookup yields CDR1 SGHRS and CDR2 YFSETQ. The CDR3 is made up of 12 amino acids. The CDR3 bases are TGCGCCAGCAGCATCCAGGGTAATGAGCAGTTCTTC. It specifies CASSIQGNEQFF.

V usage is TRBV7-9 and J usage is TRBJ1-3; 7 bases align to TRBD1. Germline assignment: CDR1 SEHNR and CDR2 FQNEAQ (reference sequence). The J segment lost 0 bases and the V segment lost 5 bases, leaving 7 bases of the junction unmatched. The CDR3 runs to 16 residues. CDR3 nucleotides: TGTGCCAGCAGCGTCAGGGACAGTAACTCTGGAAACACCATATATTTT. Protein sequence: CASSVRDSNSGNTIYF.

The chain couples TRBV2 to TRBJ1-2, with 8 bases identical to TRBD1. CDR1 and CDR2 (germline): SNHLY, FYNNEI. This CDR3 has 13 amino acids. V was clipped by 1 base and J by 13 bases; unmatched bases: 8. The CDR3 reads CASSEEDRVRATF. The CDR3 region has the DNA TGTGCCAGCAGTGAAGAGGACAGGGTCAGAGCCACCTTC.

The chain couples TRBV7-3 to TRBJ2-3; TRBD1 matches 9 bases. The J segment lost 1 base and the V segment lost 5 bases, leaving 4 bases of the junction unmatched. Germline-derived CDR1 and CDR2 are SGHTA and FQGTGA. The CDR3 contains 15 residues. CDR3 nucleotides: TGTGCCAGCAGCCTCGGACAGGGGCGCACAGATACGCAGTATTTT. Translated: CASSLGQGRTDTQYF.

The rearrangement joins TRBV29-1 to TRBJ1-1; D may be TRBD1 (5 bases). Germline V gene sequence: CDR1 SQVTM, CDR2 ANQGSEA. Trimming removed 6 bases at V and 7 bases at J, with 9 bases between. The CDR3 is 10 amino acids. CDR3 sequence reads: CSVGHYEAFF. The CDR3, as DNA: TGCAGCGTCGGACATTATGAAGCTTTCTTT.

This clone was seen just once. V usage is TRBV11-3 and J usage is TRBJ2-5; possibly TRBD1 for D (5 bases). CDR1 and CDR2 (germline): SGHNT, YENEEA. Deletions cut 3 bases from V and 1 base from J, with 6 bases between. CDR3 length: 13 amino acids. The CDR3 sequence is CASSLDTQETQYF. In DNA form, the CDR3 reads TGTGCCAGCAGCTTGGACACCCAAGAGACCCAGTACTTC.

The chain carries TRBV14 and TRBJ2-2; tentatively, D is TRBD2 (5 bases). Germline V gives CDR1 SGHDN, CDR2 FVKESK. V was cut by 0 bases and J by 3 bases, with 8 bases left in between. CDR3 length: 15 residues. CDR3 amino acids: CASSQDEGDTGELFF. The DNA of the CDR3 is TGTGCCAGCAGCCAAGATGAGGGAGACACCGGGGAGCTGTTTTTT.

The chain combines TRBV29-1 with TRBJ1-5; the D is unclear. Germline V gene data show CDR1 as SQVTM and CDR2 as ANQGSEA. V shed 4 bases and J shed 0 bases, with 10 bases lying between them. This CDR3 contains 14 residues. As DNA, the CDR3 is TGCAGCGTTGCTGTGAGTAATAGCAATCAGCCCCAGCATTTT. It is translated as CSVAVSNSNQPQHF.

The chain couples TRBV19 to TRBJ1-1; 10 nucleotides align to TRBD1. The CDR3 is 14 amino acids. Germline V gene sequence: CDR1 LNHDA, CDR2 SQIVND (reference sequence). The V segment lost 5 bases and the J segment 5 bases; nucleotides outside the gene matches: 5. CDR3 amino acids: CASSLGQGWTEAFF. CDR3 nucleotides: TGTGCCAGTAGTCTGGGACAGGGGTGGACTGAAGCTTTCTTT.

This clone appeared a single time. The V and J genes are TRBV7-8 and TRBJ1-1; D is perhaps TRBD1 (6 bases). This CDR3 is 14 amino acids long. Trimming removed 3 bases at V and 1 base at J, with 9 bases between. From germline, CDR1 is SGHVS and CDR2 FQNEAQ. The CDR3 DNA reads TGTGCCAGCAGCTTTTCACAGGGGAACACTGAAGCTTTCTTT. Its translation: CASSFSQGNTEAFF.

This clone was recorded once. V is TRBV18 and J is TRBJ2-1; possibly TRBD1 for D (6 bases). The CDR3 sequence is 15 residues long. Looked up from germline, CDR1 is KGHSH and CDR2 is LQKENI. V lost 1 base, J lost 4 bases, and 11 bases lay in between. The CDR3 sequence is CASSPQGDRYNEQFF. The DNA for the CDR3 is TGTGCCAGCTCACCACAGGGGGATCGTTACAATGAGCAGTTCTTC.

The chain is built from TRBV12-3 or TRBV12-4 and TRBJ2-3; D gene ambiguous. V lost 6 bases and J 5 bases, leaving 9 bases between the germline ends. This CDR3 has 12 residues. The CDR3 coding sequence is TGTGCCAGCAGATCGGGTGGAGATACGCAGTATTTT. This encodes CASRSGGDTQYF.

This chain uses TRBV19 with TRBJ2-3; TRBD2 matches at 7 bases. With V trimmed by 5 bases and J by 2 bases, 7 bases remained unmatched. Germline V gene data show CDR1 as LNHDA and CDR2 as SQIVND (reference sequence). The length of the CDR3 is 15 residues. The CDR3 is CASSWGGGFTDTQYF. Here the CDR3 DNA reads TGTGCCAGTAGTTGGGGGGGAGGTTTCACAGATACGCAGTATTTT.

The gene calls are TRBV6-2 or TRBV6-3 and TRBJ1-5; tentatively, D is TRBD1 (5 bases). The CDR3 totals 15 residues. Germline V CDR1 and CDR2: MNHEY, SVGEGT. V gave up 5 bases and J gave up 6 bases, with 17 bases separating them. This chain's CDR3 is CASSPRPGGVQPQHF. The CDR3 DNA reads TGTGCCAGCAGTCCCCGACCGGGGGGAGTTCAGCCCCAGCATTTT.

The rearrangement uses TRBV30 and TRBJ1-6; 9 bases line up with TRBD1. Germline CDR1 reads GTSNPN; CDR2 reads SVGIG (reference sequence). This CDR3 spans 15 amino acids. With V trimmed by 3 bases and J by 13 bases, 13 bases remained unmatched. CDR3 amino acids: CAWRYGTGLIYPLHF. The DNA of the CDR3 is TGTGCCTGGAGATACGGGACAGGGCTCATTTACCCCCTCCACTTT.